A single sample gave rise to the 16 T cell receptor beta chains below, sequenced in a study of T cells in Graves' hyperthyroidism and ophthalmopathy. What was amplified from RNA transcripts were TCR beta CDR3 regions. A set of HTBI primers served as the primers for a first-round RT-PCR of the TCR CDR3. TCRdb reprocessed the multiplex PCR reads with MiXCR, giving one entry per CDR3 protein. Found here are about 640,000 distinct CDR3 sequences, roughly 20% of them singletons; the top ten hold 34%. The specimen was blood. The receptors shown here come from a man aged 25-45 years with Graves' ophthalmopathy.

This clonotype was observed many times. J is TRBJ1-2 and V is TRBV27, with 9 bases that match TRBD1. This CDR3 contains 14 residues. The ends lost 5 bases at V and 4 bases at J; junction bases unmatched: 5. The germline CDR1 and CDR2 sequences are MNHEY and SMNVEV (reference sequence). CDR3 sequence reads: CASSPGTGFYGYTF. Written as DNA, the CDR3 is TGTGCCAGCAGTCCCGGGACAGGGTTCTATGGCTACACCTTC.

This rearrangement joins TRBV20-1 to TRBJ2-7; 8 nucleotides agree with TRBD2. The trim removed 6 bases at V and 1 base at J, leaving 5 bases unmatched. The CDR3 runs 13 residues. CDR1 is DFQATT, CDR2 SNEGSKA, per germline (reference sequence). For the CDR3, the DNA is TGCAGTGCAATAGCGGGACCATCCTACGAGCAGTACTTC. It yields the protein CSAIAGPSYEQYF.

The gene calls are TRBV4-3 and TRBJ1-1; D gene uncertain. Trimming left V 4 bases short and J 3 bases short, with 15 bases between. Germline V gene sequence: CDR1 LGHNA, CDR2 YSLEER. The CDR3 consists of 15 residues. The CDR3 DNA reads TGCGCCAGCAGCCCCCGGAACGGACTGCACACTGAAGCTTTCTTT. Residues: CASSPRNGLHTEAFF.

This clonotype was counted at least ten times. V usage is TRBV12-3 or TRBV12-4 and J usage is TRBJ1-2, with a weak D call TRBD1 (5 bases). V was shortened by 2 bases and J by 3 bases, with 10 bases between the two germline ends. There are 14 residues in the CDR3. The CDR3 is CASSLRDWDYGYTF. The DNA for the CDR3 is TGTGCCAGCAGTTTAAGGGACTGGGACTATGGCTACACCTTC.

This clonotype was detected only a few times. The chain is built from TRBV6-2 or TRBV6-3 and TRBJ2-6; D is undetermined. Germline loops: CDR1 MNHEY, CDR2 SVGEGT. V was clipped by 2 bases and J by 0 bases, with 14 bases between them. The CDR3 spans 18 residues. The CDR3 DNA is TGTGCCAGCAGTTACCCTACTCGCAGAAGCTCTGGGGCCAACGTCCTGACTTTC. Amino acid sequence: CASSYPTRRSSGANVLTF.

V usage is TRBV29-1 and J usage is TRBJ1-1, with D hard to call. V was clipped by 2 bases and J by 4 bases, with 14 bases between them. The CDR3 is 14 amino acids. CDR1 SQVTM and CDR2 ANQGSEA come from the germline V gene. In DNA, the CDR3 is TGCAGCGTTGAACGTCGTCAGACCTCCACTGAAGCTTTCTTT. It encodes CSVERRQTSTEAFF. Looking up the rest from reference TRBV29-1 and TRBJ1-1 gives the full variable domain: SAVISQKPSRDICQRGTSLTIQCQVDSQVTMMFWYRQQPGQSLTLIATANQGSEATYESGFVIDKFPISRPNLTFSTLTVSNMSPEDSSIYLCSVERRQTSTEAFFGQGTRLTVV.

The CDR3 reads CASSEHGALAGETQYF. The CDR3 nucleotides are TGTGCCAGCAGTGAACACGGGGCGCTCGCCGGAGAGACCCAGTACTTC. The rearrangement uses TRBV6-1 and TRBJ2-5, with D perhaps given as TRBD1 or TRBD2 (5 bases each). Trimming shortened V by 2 bases and J by 4 bases, and 17 bases separated the two germline ends. CDR1 is MNHNS, CDR2 SASEGT, per germline. The CDR3 extends over 16 amino acids.

This chain connects TRBV6-2 or TRBV6-3 to TRBJ2-2; perhaps TRBD1 as D (5 bases). The CDR3 extends over 14 amino acids. V was cut by 5 bases and J by 6 bases, with 13 bases left in between. Germline assignment: CDR1 MNHEY and CDR2 SVGEGT. The CDR3 loop reads CASSPMGPSGELFF. The CDR3 DNA sequence: TGTGCCAGCAGTCCAATGGGGCCCTCCGGGGAGCTGTTTTTT.

This clonotype has only a few counts. The chain links TRBV5-1 to TRBJ2-3, with a tentative D call TRBD1 (6 bases). CDR1 is SGHRS, CDR2 YFSETQ, per germline. CDR3 length: 17 residues. Trimming pared 2 bases from V and 5 bases from J, leaving 21 bases between. CDR3 amino acids: CASSLQEGRARGDTQYF. In DNA, the CDR3 is TGCGCCAGCAGCTTACAGGAAGGCCGCGCCAGGGGAGATACGCAGTATTTT.

The chain is built from TRBV3-1 and TRBJ1-5; no clear D. The CDR3 is 13 amino acids. The germline V gene has CDR1 LGHDT and CDR2 YNNKEL (reference sequence). V dropped 2 bases and J dropped 2 bases, with 4 bases sitting between them. The DNA of the CDR3 is TGTGCCAGCAGCCAATCGGGCAATCAGCCCCAGCATTTT. Translation: CASSQSGNQPQHF.

The table lists this clonotype with many counts. The chain links TRBV2 to TRBJ2-5, with 12 bases fitting TRBD2. Unmatched junction bases numbered 5, after V lost 5 bases and J lost 7 bases. Germline V gene sequence: CDR1 SNHLY, CDR2 FYNNEI. CDR3 length: 14 amino acids. DNA of the CDR3: TGTGCCAGCAGTTTGACTAGCGGGAGTGGGACCCAGTACTTC. It encodes CASSLTSGSGTQYF.

This clonotype was observed at least ten times. The chain carries TRBV28 and TRBJ2-4, with TRBD2 as a possible D gene (5 bases). V lost 6 bases and J 0 bases, leaving 15 bases between the germline ends. CDR1 MDHEN and CDR2 SYDVKM come from the germline V gene. The CDR3 extends over 16 amino acids. CDR3 DNA sequence: TGTGCCAGCAGCTCCCCGATTGGAGGAGCCAAAAACATTCAGTACTTC. Translated, it gives CASSSPIGGAKNIQYF.

With regard to this clonotype: The CDR3 carries no conserved terminal phenylalanine or tryptophan, so it likely arises from a read error. The chain employs TRBV20-1 and TRBJ2-2; D is possibly TRBD1 (7 bases). Trimming stripped 5 bases from V and 4 bases from J, with 14 bases between. Per the germline V gene, CDR1 is DFQATT and CDR2 is SNEGSKA (reference sequence). The CDR3 totals 14 residues. The CDR3 DNA reads TGCAGTGCTGGAGGGGGCGCAGGCACCGGGGAGCTGTTTCTT. Encoded protein: CSAGGGAGTGELFL.

The V and J genes are TRBV12-3 or TRBV12-4 and TRBJ2-4; D possibly matches TRBD1 or TRBD2 (6 bases each). Trimming removed 4 bases from V and 8 bases from J, with 18 bases in between. The CDR3 has 15 residues. The CDR3 reads CASSSQGRGWDIQYF. The CDR3 nucleotides are TGTGCCAGCAGTTCCCAGGGGCGGGGATGGGACATTCAGTACTTC.

The V and J genes are TRBV30 and TRBJ2-2, with 14 nucleotides matching TRBD2. The V gene's germline CDR1 is GTSNPN and CDR2 SVGIG (reference sequence). The junction had 11 bases not matched to a gene; V was cut back by 3 bases and J by 2 bases. This CDR3 is 19 amino acids long. The CDR3 loop reads CAWSLPGLAGETNTGELFF. The DNA of the CDR3 is TGTGCCTGGAGCCTCCCGGGACTAGCGGGAGAGACTAACACCGGGGAGCTGTTTTTT.

In this sample, this clonotype turned up a few times. CDR3 region: CATRDRGAANTEAFF. The CDR3 region has the DNA TGTGCCACTAGGGACAGGGGGGCCGCGAACACTGAAGCTTTCTTT. V and J are TRBV19 and TRBJ1-1; 11 positions agree with TRBD1. The germline CDR1 and CDR2 sequences are LNHDA and SQIVND (reference sequence). The CDR3 has 15 residues. Germline trimming cut 10 bases from V and 1 base from J; bases unmatched to any gene: 8.